Listed below are T cell receptor beta chains from one sample, sequenced in a study of shared clonotypes between healthy human individuals. The protocol was immunoSEQ multiplex PCR, while the TCRdb copy is restricted to in-frame clones and leaves out a portion. The table shows under 1,900,000 clones, with 98% occurring only once. Material for sequencing was naive CD4+ T cells sorted from blood. The receptors were gathered from a man aged 25-45 years in good health. The CDR3 runs from the conserved cysteine through the conserved F or W. Each record gives: CDR3 length, V gene, J gene, D gene, CDR3 DNA, CDR3 protein. D genes are given only for firm matches.

14	TRBV7-3	TRBJ1-2	TRBD1	TGTGCCAGCAGCAAGACGGGACAGGGGGATGGCTACACCTTC	CASSKTGQGDGYTF
16	TRBV27	TRBJ2-7	-	TGTGCCAGCAGTTTATTCCCCAGGGGAAGTACCTACGAGCAGTACTTC	CASSLFPRGSTYEQYF
12	TRBV15	TRBJ2-7	-	TGTGCCACCAGCAGAGCCCAGGGTACGCAGTACTTC	CATSRAQGTQYF
17	TRBV2	TRBJ1-5	-	TGTGCCAGCAGTGAAAACGGGGCCATAGCAAGCAATCAGCCCCAGCATTTT	CASSENGAIASNQPQHF
13	TRBV11-3	TRBJ2-3	-	TGTGCCAGCAGCTTAGATCATGGAGATACGCAGTATTTT	CASSLDHGDTQYF
16	TRBV4-3	TRBJ2-2	-	TGCGCCAGCAGCCGGAAATTTCCAGGGAACACCGGGGAGCTGTTTTTT	CASSRKFPGNTGELFF
15	TRBV7-9	TRBJ2-5	TRBD1	TGTGCCAGCAGCTCCCTAATAGGGGGCGAAGAGACCCAGTACTTC	CASSSLIGGEETQYF
13	TRBV29-1	TRBJ2-2	-	TGCAGCGTTGTCATTCGGGGAGCCGGGGAGCTGTTTTTT	CSVVIRGAGELFF
17	TRBV7-8	TRBJ2-4	-	TGTGCCAGCAGCTCCGACATCTTTTCTGTAGCCAAAAACATTCAGTACTTC	CASSSDIFSVAKNIQYF
15	TRBV4-3	TRBJ1-4	-	TGCGCCAGCAGCCCAGTGATAGGCCGGGGTGAAAAACTGTTTTTT	CASSPVIGRGEKLFF
14	TRBV11-2	TRBJ2-7	-	TGTGCCAGCAGCTTAGAAGGGAACCCGCCTTTTCAGTACTTC	CASSLEGNPPFQYF